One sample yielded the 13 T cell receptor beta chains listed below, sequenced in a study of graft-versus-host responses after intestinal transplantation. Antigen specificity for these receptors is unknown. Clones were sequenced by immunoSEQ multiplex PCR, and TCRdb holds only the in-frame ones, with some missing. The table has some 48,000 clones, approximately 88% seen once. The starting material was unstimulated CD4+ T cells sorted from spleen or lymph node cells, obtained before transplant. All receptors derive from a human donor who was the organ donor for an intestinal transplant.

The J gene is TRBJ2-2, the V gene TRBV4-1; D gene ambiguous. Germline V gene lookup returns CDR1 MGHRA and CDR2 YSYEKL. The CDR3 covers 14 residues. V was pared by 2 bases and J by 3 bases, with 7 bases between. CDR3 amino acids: CASSQFSDTGELFF. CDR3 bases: TGCGCCAGCAGCCAATTTTCGGACACCGGGGAGCTGTTTTTT.

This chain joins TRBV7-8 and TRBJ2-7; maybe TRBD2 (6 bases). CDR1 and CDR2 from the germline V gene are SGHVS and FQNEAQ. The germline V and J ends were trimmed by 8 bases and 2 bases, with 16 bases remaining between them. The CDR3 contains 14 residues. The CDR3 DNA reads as TGTGCCAGCGGTCAGCGGGCGATTCCCTACGAGCAGTACTTC. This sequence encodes CASGQRAIPYEQYF.

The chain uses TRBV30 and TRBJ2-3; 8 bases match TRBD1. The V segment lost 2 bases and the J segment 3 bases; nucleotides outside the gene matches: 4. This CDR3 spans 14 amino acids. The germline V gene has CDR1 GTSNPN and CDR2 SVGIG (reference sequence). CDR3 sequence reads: CAWSKDRGTDTQYF. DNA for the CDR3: TGTGCCTGGAGTAAAGACAGGGGTACAGATACGCAGTATTTT.

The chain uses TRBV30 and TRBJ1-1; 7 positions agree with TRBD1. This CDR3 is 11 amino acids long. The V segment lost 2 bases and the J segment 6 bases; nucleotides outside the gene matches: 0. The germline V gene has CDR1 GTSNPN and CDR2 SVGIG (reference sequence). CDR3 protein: CAWSRGPEAFF. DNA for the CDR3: TGTGCCTGGAGTAGGGGGCCTGAAGCTTTCTTT.

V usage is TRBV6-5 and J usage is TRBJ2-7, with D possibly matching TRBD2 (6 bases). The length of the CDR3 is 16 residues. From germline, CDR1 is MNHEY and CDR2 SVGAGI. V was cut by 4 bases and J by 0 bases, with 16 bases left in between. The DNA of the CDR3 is TGTGCCAGCAGTTCCCTATGGCGGGGAAACTCCTACGAGCAGTACTTC. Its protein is CASSSLWRGNSYEQYF.

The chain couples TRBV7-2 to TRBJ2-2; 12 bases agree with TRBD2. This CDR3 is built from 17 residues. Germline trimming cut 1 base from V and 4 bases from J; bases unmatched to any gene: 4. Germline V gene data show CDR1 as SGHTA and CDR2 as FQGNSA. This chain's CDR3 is CASSLDLAGGPTGELFF. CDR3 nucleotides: TGTGCCAGCAGCTTAGACCTAGCGGGGGGGCCCACCGGGGAGCTGTTTTTT.

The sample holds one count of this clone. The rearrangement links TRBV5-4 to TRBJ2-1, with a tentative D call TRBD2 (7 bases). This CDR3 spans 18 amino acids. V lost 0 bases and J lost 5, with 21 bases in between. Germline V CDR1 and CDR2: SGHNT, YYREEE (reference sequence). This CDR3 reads CASSLVGNRGATHNEQFF. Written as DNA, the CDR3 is TGTGCCAGCAGCTTGGTGGGGAATCGGGGGGCCACTCACAATGAGCAGTTCTTC.

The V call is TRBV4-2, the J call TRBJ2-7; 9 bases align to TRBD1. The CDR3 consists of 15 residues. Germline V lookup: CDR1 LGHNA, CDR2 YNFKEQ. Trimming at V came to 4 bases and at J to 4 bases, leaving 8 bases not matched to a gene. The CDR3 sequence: CASSPRSGTGYEQYF. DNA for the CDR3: TGTGCCAGCAGCCCCCGTTCCGGGACAGGGTACGAGCAGTACTTC.

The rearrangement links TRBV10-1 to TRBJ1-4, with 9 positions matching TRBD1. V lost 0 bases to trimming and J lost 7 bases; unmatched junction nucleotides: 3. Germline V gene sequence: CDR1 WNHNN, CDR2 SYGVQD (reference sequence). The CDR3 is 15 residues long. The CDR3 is CASSESTGGGEKLFF. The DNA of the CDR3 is TGCGCCAGCAGTGAGTCGACAGGGGGGGGTGAAAAACTGTTTTTT.

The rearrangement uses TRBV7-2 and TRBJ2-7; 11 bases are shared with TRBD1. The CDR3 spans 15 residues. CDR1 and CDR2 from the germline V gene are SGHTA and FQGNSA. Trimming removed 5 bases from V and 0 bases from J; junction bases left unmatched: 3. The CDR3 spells CASSPGTGGSYEQYF. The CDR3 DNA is TGTGCCAGCAGCCCCGGGACAGGGGGCTCCTACGAGCAGTACTTC.

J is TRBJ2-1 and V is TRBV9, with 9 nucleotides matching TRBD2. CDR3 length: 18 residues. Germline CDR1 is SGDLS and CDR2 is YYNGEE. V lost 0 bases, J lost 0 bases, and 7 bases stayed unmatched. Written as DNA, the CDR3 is TGTGCCAGCAGCGTAGGCGTGGGGGGACTAGCCTCCTACAATGAGCAGTTCTTC. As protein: CASSVGVGGLASYNEQFF.

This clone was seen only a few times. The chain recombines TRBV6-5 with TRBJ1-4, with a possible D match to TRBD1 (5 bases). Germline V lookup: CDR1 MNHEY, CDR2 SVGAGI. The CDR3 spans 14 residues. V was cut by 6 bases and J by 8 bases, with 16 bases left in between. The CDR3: CASSPSQGDEKLFF. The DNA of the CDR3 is TGTGCCAGCAGCCCCTCCCAAGGGGACGAAAAACTGTTTTTT.

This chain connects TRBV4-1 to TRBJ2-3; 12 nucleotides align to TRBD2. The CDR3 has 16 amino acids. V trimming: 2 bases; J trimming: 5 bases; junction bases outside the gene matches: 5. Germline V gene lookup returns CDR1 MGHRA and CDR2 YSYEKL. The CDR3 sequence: CASSQLAGGPLDTQYF. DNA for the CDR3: TGCGCCAGCAGCCAACTAGCGGGGGGGCCGTTAGATACGCAGTATTTT.